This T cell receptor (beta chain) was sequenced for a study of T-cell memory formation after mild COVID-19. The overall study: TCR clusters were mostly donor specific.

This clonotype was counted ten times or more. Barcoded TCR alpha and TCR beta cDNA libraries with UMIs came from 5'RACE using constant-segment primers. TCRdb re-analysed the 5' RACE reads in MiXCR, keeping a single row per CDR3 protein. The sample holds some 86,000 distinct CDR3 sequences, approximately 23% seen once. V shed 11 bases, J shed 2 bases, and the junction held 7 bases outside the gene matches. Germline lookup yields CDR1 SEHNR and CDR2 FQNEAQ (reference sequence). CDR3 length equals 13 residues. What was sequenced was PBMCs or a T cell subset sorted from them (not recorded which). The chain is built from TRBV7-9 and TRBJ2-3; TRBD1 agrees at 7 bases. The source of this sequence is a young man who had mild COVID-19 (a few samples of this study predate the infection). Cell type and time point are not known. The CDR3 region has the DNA TGTGCCGGGCTGAGGGGGCCCACAGATACGCAGTATTTT. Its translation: CAGLRGPTDTQYF.